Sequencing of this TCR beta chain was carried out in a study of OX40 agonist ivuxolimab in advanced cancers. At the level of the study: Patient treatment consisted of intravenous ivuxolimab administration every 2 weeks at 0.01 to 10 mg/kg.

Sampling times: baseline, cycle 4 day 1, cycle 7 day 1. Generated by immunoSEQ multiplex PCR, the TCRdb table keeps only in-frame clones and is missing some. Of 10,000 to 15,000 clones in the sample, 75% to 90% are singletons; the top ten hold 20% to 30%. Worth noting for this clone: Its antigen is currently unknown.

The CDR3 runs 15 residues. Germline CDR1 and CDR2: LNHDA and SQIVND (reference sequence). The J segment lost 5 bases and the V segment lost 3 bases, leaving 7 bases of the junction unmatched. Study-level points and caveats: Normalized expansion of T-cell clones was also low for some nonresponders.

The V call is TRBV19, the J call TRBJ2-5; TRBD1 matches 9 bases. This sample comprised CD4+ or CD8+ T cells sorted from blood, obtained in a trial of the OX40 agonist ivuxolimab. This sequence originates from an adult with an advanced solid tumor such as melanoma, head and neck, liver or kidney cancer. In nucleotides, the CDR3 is TGTGCCAGTAGTATGGGACAGGGCGGCGGGGAGACCCAGTACTTC. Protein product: CASSMGQGGGETQYF.